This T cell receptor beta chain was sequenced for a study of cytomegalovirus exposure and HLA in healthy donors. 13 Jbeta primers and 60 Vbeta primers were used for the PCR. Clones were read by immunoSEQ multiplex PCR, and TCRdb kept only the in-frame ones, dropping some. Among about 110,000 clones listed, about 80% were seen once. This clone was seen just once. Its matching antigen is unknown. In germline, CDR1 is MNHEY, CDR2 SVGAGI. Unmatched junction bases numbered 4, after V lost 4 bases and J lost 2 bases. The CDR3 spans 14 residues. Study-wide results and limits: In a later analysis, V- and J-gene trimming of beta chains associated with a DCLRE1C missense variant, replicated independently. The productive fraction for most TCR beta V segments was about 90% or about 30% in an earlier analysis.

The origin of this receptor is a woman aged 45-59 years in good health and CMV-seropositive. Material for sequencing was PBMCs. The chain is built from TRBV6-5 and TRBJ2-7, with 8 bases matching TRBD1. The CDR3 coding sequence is TGTGCCAGCAGTTTGGCACAGGGGGCCTACGAGCAGTACTTC. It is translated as CASSLAQGAYEQYF.